This is a list of T cell receptor beta chains from one sample in a study of blood T cell repertoires in COVID-19. Profiling relied on immunoSEQ multiplex PCR, and the TCRdb table lists in-frame clones only, not all of them. The sample has approximately 130,000 clones, around 83% seen once. The sample was PBMCs or T cells enriched from blood (not recorded which). All receptors derive from a man younger than 40 who had recovered from COVID-19. Both conserved end residues are part of each CDR3. A D gene is named only where the DNA matches it firmly. The size field is filled for only some rows; it gives once, few, many or a size class.

cdr3_length d_call clone_size j_call v_call cdr3_nt cdr3_aa
14 TRBD1 - TRBJ2-7 TRBV3-1/TRBV3-2 TGTGCCAGCAGTTTTGGACAGGATAGTCACGAGCAGTACTTC CASSFGQDSHEQYF
16 TRBD2 few TRBJ2-3 TRBV5-1 TGCGCCAGCAGCGCCTTAACTAGCGGGCTCGCAGATACGCAGTATTTT CASSALTSGLADTQYF
13 - - TRBJ2-3 TRBV6-5 TGTGCCAGCACACCCCCGGGGGAAGATACGCAGTATTTT CASTPPGEDTQYF
14 TRBD1 - TRBJ1-4 TRBV5-1 TGCGCCAGCAGCGTACAGGGGGTCAATGAAAAACTGTTTTTT CASSVQGVNEKLFF
17 TRBD2 - TRBJ2-1 TRBV4-1 TGCGCCAGCAGCCAAGAGTCACCACTAGCGGGGAACAATGAGCAGTTCTTC CASSQESPLAGNNEQFF
10 - - TRBJ1-2 TRBV6-5 TGTGCCAGCACCCATAACCCAGGTACCTTC CASTHNPGTF
16 - - TRBJ2-1 TRBV21-1 TGTGCCAGCAGCCTACGGACAGTCAGCTCCTACAATGAGCAGTTCTTC CASSLRTVSSYNEQFF
14 - - TRBJ1-3 TRBV5-5 TGTGCCAGCAGCTTGGAAGGGACAGGAAACACCATATATTTT CASSLEGTGNTIYF
14 - - TRBJ2-1 TRBV5-6 TGTGCCAGCAGCTTGGGAGGTTCCTACAATGAGCAGTTCTTC CASSLGGSYNEQFF
14 - - TRBJ1-5 TRBV30 TGTGCCTGGACGTATCGAGGGAGCAATCAGCCCCAGCATTTT CAWTYRGSNQPQHF
13 - - TRBJ1-1 TRBV15 TGTGCCACCAGCTTCCGACAGAACACTGAAGCTTTCTTT CATSFRQNTEAFF
15 - - TRBJ1-4 TRBV28 TGTGCCAGCAGTTTTTTGGGGCTAAGTAATGAAAAACTGTTTTTT CASSFLGLSNEKLFF
16 - - TRBJ2-7 TRBV10-1 TGCGCCAGCAGTGAGTACGCTGGGGGCAACTCCTACGAGCAGTACTTC CASSEYAGGNSYEQYF
15 TRBD1 - TRBJ2-5 TRBV6-5 TGTGCCAGCAGCCAGGACAGGGGGCGTGGAGAGACCCAGTACTTC CASSQDRGRGETQYF
14 - - TRBJ2-3 TRBV19 TGTGCCAGTAGTAGCCCGGGGATGACAGATACGCAGTATTTT CASSSPGMTDTQYF
16 TRBD1 - TRBJ1-1 TRBV7-9 TGTGCCAGCAGCTCTTACCGGGACAGGGGAATGACTGAAGCTTTCTTT CASSSYRDRGMTEAFF
15 TRBD1 - TRBJ1-5 TRBV18 TGTGCCAGCTCACCGGACAGGGGGGGGAATCAGCCCCAGCATTTT CASSPDRGGNQPQHF
13 - - TRBJ2-7 TRBV9 TGTGCCAGCAGCGAAGACGGCGGCTACGAGCAGTACTTC CASSEDGGYEQYF
15 TRBD2 few TRBJ2-1 TRBV29-1 TGCAGCGTTGTGGCAGCGGGAAGCTCCTACAATGAGCAGTTCTTC CSVVAAGSSYNEQFF
16 - once TRBJ2-2 TRBV7-9 TGTGCCAGCAGCTTGGAGACAGCCAAGAACACCGGGGAGCTGTTTTTT CASSLETAKNTGELFF
15 TRBD1 - TRBJ1-2 TRBV2 TGTGCCAGCGGAGGGGCGGGACAGATAAACTATGGCTACACCTTC CASGGAGQINYGYTF
11 TRBD1 - TRBJ2-3 TRBV19 TGTGCCAGTAGTATGGGACAGCAGCAGTATTTT CASSMGQQQYF
14 - - TRBJ1-1 TRBV2 TGTGCCAGCAGGACAGAGACAGTGAACACTGAAGCTTTCTTT CASRTETVNTEAFF
15 - - TRBJ2-3 TRBV29-1 TGCAGCGTTGAAGAGCTACAGGGTCGTTGGGCTACGCAGTATTTT CSVEELQGRWATQYF
15 - once TRBJ1-4 TRBV19 TGTGCCAGTAGGCGCCAGGGGACAACTAATGAAAAACTGTTTTTT CASRRQGTTNEKLFF
15 - - TRBJ2-2 TRBV5-1 TGCGCCAGCAGCTTAAGCCAGGGGCAGGTCGGGGAGCTGTTTTTT CASSLSQGQVGELFF
15 TRBD1 few TRBJ1-2 TRBV7-2 TGTGCCAGCAGCCCACGACAGGGGGCATTATATGGCTACACCTTC CASSPRQGALYGYTF
17 TRBD2 - TRBJ2-3 TRBV2 TGTGCCAGCAGTCTGACTAGCGGGGGGCGGGGCACAGATACGCAGTATTTT CASSLTSGGRGTDTQYF
15 - - TRBJ1-2 TRBV9 TGTGCCAGCAGCCCCCAGGATGGGTGGTTAAGCGGCTACACCTTC CASSPQDGWLSGYTF
15 - - TRBJ2-3 TRBV9 TGTGCCAGCAGCGCGGCGGTACGGAGCACAGATACGCAGTATTTT CASSAAVRSTDTQYF
13 - - TRBJ1-2 TRBV7-9 TGTGCCAGCAGCCCCCGACAGGATCGGGGCTACACCTTC CASSPRQDRGYTF
17 TRBD1 - TRBJ1-1 TRBV7-2 TGTGCCAGCAGCCGTAGGGACAGGGGTAATAGGAACACTGAAGCTTTCTTT CASSRRDRGNRNTEAFF
16 TRBD1 - TRBJ1-1 TRBV6-6 TGTGCCAGCAGTTACGGGACAGGGCGGTGGAGTACTGAAGCTTTCTTT CASSYGTGRWSTEAFF
14 - - TRBJ2-1 TRBV5-1 TGCGCCAGCAGCTTGGAAGGGAGCTACAATGAGCAGTTCTTC CASSLEGSYNEQFF
14 TRBD2 - TRBJ2-3 TRBV10-1 TGCGCCAGCAACCCAGCGGGGGAGACGGATACGCAGTATTTT CASNPAGETDTQYF
13 - - TRBJ1-1 TRBV10-2 TGCGCCACCTTGAGGGCGGGGAACACTGAAGCTTTCTTT CATLRAGNTEAFF
16 TRBD1 few TRBJ1-3 TRBV5-6 TGTGCCAGCACCCGGGACAGAACACACTCTGGAAACACCATATATTTT CASTRDRTHSGNTIYF